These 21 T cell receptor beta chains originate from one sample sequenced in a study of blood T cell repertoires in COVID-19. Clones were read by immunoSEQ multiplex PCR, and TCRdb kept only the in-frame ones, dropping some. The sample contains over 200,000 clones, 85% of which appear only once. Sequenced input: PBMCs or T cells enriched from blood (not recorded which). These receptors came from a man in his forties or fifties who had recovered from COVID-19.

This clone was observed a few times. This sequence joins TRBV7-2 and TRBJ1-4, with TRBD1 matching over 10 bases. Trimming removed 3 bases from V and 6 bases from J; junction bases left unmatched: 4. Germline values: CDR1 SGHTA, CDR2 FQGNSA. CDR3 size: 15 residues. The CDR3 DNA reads TGTGCCAGCAGCTTGTCCGGGACAGGGGATGAAAAACTGTTTTTT. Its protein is CASSLSGTGDEKLFF.

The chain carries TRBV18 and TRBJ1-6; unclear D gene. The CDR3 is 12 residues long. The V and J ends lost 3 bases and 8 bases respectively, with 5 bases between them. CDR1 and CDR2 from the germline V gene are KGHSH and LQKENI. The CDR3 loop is CASSPRDSPLHF. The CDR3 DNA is TGTGCCAGCTCACCGCGAGATTCACCCCTCCACTTT.

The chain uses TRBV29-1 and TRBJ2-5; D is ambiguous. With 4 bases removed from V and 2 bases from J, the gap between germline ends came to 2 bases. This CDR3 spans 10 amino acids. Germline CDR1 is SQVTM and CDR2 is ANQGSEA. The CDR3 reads CSVAQETQYF. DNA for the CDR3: TGCAGCGTTGCGCAAGAGACCCAGTACTTC.

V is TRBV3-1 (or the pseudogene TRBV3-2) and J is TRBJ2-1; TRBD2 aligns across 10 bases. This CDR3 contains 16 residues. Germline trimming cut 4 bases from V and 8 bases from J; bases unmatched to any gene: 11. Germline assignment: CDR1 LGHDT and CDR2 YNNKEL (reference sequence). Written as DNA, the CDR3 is TGTGCCAGCAGCCCTCAAGGCCTAGCGGGAGCGGATGAGCAGTTCTTC. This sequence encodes CASSPQGLAGADEQFF.

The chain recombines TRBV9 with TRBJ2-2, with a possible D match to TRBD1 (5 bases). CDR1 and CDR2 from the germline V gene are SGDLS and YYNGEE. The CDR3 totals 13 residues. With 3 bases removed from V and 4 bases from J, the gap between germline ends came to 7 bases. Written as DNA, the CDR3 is TGTGCCAGCAGCGACGACAGCACCGGGGAGCTGTTTTTT. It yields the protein CASSDDSTGELFF.

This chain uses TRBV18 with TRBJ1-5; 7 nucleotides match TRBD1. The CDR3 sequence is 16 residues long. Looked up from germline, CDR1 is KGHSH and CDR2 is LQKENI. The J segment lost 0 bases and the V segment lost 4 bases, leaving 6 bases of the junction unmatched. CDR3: CASSLQGTSSNQPQHF. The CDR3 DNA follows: TGTGCCAGCTCACTACAGGGGACTAGTAGCAATCAGCCCCAGCATTTT.

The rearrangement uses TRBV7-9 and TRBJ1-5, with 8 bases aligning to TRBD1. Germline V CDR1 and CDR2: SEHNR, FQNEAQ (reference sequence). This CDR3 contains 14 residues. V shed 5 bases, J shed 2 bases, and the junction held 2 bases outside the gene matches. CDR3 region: CASSPTGGNQPQHF. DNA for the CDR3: TGTGCCAGCAGCCCGACAGGGGGCAATCAGCCCCAGCATTTT.

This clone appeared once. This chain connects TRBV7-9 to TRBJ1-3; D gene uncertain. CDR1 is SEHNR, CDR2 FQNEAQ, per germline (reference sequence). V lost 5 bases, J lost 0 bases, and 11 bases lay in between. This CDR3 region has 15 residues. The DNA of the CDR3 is TGTGCCAGCAGCCCCGCGGGATCCTCTGGAAACACCATATATTTT. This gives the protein CASSPAGSSGNTIYF. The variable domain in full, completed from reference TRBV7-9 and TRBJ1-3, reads DTGVSQNPRHKITKRGQNVTFRCDPISEHNRLYWYRQTLGQGPEFLTYFQNEAQLEKSRLLSDRFSAERPKGSFSTLEIQRTEQGDSAMYLCASSPAGSSGNTIYFGEGSWLTVV.

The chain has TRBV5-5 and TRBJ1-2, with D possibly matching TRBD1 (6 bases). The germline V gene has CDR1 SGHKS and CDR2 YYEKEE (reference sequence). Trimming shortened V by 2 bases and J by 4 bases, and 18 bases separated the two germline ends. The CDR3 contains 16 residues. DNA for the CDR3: TGTGCCAGCAGCTTTTCGAGGGGGATTGGAGGCTATGGCTACACCTTC. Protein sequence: CASSFSRGIGGYGYTF.

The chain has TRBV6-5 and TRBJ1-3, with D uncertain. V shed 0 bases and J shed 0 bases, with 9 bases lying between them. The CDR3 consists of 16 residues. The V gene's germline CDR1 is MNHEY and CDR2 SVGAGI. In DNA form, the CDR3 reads TGTGCCAGCAGTTACTCATCGGGGATCTCTGGAAACACCATATATTTT. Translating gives CASSYSSGISGNTIYF.

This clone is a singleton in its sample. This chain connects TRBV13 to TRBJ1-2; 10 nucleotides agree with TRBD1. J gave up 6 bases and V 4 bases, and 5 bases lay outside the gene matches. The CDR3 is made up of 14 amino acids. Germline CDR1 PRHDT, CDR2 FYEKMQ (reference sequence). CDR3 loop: CASSWGQGNNGYTF. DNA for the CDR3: TGTGCCAGCAGCTGGGGACAGGGGAATAATGGCTACACCTTC. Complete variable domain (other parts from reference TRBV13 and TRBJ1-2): AAGVIQSPRHLIKEKRETATLKCYPIPRHDTVYWYQQGPGQDPQFLISFYEKMQSDKGSIPDRFSAQQFSDYHSELNMSSLELGDSALYFCASSWGQGNNGYTFGSGTRLTVV.

The CDR3 DNA reads TGTGCCAGCAGCCCCCGGAACCTCGGGGGTTCAGATACGCAGTATTTT. Translating gives CASSPRNLGGSDTQYF. The chain links TRBV4-2 to TRBJ2-3, with D perhaps matching TRBD2 (6 bases). The CDR3 spans 16 residues. Looked up from germline, CDR1 is LGHNA and CDR2 is YNFKEQ. Trimming left V 4 bases short and J 4 bases short, with 18 bases between.

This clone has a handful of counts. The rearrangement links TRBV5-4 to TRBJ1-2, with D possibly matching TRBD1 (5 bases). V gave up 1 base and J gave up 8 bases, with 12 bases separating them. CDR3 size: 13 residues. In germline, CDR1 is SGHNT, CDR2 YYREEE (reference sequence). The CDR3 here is CASSLIRGWGYTF. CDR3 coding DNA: TGTGCCAGCAGCTTGATAAGGGGTTGGGGCTACACCTTC. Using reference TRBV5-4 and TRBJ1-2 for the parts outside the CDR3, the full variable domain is ETGVTQSPTHLIKTRGQQVTLRCSSQSGHNTVSWYQQALGQGPQFIFQYYREEENGRGNFPPRFSGLQFPNYSSELNVNALELDDSALYLCASSLIRGWGYTFGSGTRLTVV.

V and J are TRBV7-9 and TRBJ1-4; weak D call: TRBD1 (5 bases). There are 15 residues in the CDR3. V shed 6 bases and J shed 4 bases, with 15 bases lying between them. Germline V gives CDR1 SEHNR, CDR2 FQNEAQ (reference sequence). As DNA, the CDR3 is TGTGCCAGCAGGTGCATCGGCGGGGGTAATGAAAAACTGTTTTTT. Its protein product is CASRCIGGGNEKLFF.

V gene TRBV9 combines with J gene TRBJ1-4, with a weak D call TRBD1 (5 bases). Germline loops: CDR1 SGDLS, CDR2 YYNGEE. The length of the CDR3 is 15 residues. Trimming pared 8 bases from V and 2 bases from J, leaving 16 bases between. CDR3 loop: CASRSGGTTNEKLFF. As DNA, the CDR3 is TGTGCCAGTAGAAGCGGGGGGACGACTAATGAAAAACTGTTTTTT. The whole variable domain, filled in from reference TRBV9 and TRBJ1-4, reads DSGVTQTPKHLITATGQRVTLRCSPRSGDLSVYWYQQSLDQGLQFLIQYYNGEERAKGNILERFSAQQFPDLHSELNLSSLELGDSALYFCASRSGGTTNEKLFFGSGTQLSVL.

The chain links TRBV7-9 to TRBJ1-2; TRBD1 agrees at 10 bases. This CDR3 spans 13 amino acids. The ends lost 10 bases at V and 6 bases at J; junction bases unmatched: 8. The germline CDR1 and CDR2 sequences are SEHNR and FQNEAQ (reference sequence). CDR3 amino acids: CATPGQGVDGYTF. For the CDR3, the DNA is TGTGCCACGCCAGGACAGGGGGTTGATGGCTACACCTTC.

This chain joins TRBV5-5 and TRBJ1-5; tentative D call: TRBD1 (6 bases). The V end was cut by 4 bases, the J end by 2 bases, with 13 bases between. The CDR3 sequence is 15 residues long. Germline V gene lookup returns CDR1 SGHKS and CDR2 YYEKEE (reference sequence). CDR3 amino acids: CASSLTGYGNQPQHF. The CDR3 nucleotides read TGTGCCAGCAGCCTTACAGGGTACGGCAATCAGCCCCAGCATTTT.

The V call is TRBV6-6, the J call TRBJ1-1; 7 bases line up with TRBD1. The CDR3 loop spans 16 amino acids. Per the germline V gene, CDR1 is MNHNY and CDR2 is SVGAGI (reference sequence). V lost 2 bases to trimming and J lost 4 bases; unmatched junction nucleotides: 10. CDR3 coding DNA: TGTGCCAGCAGTTACACCCCACAGGGGAGCACCACTGAAGCTTTCTTT. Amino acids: CASSYTPQGSTTEAFF.

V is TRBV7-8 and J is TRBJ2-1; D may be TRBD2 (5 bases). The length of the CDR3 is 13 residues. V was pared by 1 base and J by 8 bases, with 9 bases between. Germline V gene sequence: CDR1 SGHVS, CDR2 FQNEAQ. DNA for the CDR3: TGTGCCAGCAGCTTAGAATGGGGAGATGAGCAGTTCTTC. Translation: CASSLEWGDEQFF.

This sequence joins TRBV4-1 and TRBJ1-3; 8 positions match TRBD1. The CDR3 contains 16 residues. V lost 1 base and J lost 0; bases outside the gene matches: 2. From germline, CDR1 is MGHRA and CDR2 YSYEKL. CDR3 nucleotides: TGCGCCAGCAGCCAAGTTACAGGGGGCTCTGGAAACACCATATATTTT. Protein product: CASSQVTGGSGNTIYF.

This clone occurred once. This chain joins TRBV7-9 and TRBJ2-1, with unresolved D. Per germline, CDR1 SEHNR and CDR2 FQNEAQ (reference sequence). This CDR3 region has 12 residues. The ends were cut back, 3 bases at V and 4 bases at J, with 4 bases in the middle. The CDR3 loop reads CASSFSYNEQFF. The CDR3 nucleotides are TGTGCCAGCAGCTTTTCTTACAATGAGCAGTTCTTC.